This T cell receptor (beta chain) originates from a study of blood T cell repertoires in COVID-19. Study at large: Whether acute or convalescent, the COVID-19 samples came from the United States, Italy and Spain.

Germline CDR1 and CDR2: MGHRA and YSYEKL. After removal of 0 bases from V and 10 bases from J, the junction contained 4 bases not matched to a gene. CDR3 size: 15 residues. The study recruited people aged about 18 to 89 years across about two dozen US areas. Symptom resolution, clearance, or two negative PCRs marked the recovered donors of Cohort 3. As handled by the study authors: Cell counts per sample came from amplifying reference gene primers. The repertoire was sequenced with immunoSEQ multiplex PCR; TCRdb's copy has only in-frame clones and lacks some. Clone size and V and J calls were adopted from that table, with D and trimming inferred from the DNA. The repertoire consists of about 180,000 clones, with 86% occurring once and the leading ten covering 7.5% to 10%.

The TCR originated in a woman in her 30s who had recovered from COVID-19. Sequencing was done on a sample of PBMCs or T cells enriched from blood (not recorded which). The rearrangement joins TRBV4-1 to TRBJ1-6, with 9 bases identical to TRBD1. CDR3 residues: CASSQETGGKSPLHF. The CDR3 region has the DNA TGCGCCAGCAGCCAAGAGACAGGGGGTAAATCACCCCTCCACTTT.